This TCR beta chain was obtained from a study of cytomegalovirus exposure and HLA in healthy donors. Study-level points and caveats: A few CMV-associated chains were confirmed in vitro to be specific for CMV antigens. One variant, a missense change in DCLRE1C, was linked in a later analysis to TCR beta V- and J-gene trimming. The authors enumerated 164 TCR beta chains as linked to cytomegalovirus.

Healthy bone marrow donors made up the donor group. Both 60 Vbeta primers and 13 Jbeta primers went into the PCR. Repertoires were generated with immunoSEQ multiplex PCR, while TCRdb's copy carries only in-frame clones and drops some. The table lists 150,000 to 200,000 clones, around 75% of them singletons. In regard to this clone: As yet, its antigen is unknown.

There are 15 residues in the CDR3. From germline, CDR1 is MNHNS and CDR2 SASEGT. V was pared by 4 bases and J by 4 bases, with 8 bases of the junction left unmatched. Sequencing used PBMCs. The chain employs TRBV6-1 and TRBJ2-7; the match to TRBD1 covers 9 bases. The receptor's source is a woman between 50 and 59 years old in good health and CMV-seronegative. The CDR3 reads CASSGGGTGLYEQYF. CDR3 nucleotides: TGTGCCAGCAGTGGGGGCGGGACAGGGTTGTACGAGCAGTACTTC.